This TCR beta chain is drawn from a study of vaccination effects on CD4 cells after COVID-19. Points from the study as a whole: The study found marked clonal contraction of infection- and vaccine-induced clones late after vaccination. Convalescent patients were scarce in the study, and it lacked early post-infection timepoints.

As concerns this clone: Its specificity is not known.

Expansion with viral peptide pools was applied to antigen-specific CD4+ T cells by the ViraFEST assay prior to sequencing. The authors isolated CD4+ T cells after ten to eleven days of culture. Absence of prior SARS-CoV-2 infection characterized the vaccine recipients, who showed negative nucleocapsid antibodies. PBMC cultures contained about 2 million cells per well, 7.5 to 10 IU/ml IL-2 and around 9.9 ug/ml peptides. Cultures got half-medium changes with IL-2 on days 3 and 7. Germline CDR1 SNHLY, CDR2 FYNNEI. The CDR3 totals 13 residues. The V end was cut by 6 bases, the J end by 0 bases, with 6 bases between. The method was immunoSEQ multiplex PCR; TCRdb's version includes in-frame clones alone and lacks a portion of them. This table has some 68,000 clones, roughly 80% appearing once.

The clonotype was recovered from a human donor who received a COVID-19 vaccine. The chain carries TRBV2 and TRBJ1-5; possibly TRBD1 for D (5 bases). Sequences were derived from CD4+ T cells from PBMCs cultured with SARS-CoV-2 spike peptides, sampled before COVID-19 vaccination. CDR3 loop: CASRQDSNQPQHF. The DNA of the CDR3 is TGTGCCAGCAGACAGGATAGCAATCAGCCCCAGCATTTT. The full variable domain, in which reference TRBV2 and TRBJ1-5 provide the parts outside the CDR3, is EPEVTQTPSHQVTQMGQEVILRCVPISNHLYFYWYRQILGQKVEFLVSFYNNEISEKSEIFDDQFSVERPDGSNFTLKIRSTKLEDSAMYFCASRQDSNQPQHFGDGTRLSIL.